These 13 T cell receptor beta chains were sequenced from one sample in a study of T cell responses to AZD1222 COVID-19 vaccine. Data came from immunoSEQ multiplex PCR; TCRdb stores just in-frame clones and leaves some out. This sample yields 75,000 to 90,000 clones, of which around 86% are seen a single time; over 2% belongs to the top ten. The starting material was peripheral blood, obtained on day 0 of AZD1222 vaccination. The receptors originated from an adult in good health.

This clone has only one observation. The chain couples TRBV3-1 (or the pseudogene TRBV3-2) to TRBJ2-1, with 8 bases lining up with TRBD2. V dropped 5 bases and J dropped 10; count of bases not matched to a gene: 16. This CDR3 has 16 residues. Germline CDR1 and CDR2: LGHDT and YNNKEL (reference sequence). Here the CDR3 reads CASSFRGNGREDEQFF. Written as DNA, the CDR3 is TGTGCCAGCAGCTTTAGAGGGAACGGGAGGGAGGACGAGCAGTTCTTC.

The V call is TRBV5-5, the J call TRBJ1-1; 7 positions agree with TRBD1. Germline V gene data show CDR1 as SGHKS and CDR2 as YYEKEE (reference sequence). V shed 2 bases, J shed 0 bases, and the junction held 13 bases outside the gene matches. The CDR3 contains 18 residues. CDR3 sequence reads: CASSLPPDRVSMNTEAFF. CDR3 bases: TGTGCCAGCAGCTTACCTCCCGACAGGGTCTCCATGAACACTGAAGCTTTCTTT.

The V and J genes are TRBV14 and TRBJ1-1; 7 positions agree with TRBD1. The V and J ends lost 3 bases and 0 bases, in that order; junction bases with no gene match: 10. Germline CDR1 SGHDN, CDR2 FVKESK. The CDR3 totals 17 residues. The CDR3 here is CASSQPGGTAMNTEAFF. The CDR3 DNA reads TGTGCCAGCAGCCAGCCCGGCGGGACAGCAATGAACACTGAAGCTTTCTTT.

CDR3 nucleotide sequence: TGTGCCAGCAGCTTAGGGGACCGATGGACCTACGAGCAGTACTTC. It specifies CASSLGDRWTYEQYF. The V and J genes are TRBV7-2 and TRBJ2-7; D possibly matches TRBD1 or TRBD2 (5 bases each). CDR3 length: 15 residues. Germline CDR1 SGHTA, CDR2 FQGNSA. V gave up 1 base and J gave up 2 bases, with 12 bases separating them.

This chain uses TRBV9 with TRBJ2-1, with a tentative D call TRBD2 (6 bases). The germline gives CDR1 SGDLS, CDR2 YYNGEE. Trimming took off 0 bases at V and 8 bases at J, with 18 bases between the two ends. CDR3 length equals 16 residues. The CDR3 bases are TGTGCCAGCAGCGTAGGTGGGCGGGGAAATTTTGATGAGCAGTTCTTC. Its translation is CASSVGGRGNFDEQFF.

This clone was observed once. V gene TRBV19 combines with J gene TRBJ1-1; weak D call: TRBD1 (5 bases). The V gene's germline CDR1 is LNHDA and CDR2 SQIVND (reference sequence). This CDR3 spans 16 amino acids. Between the trimmed V and J ends, which lost 7 bases and 3 bases, there was a span of 21 bases. Here the CDR3 reads CASMGSRVARDTEAFF. Written as DNA, the CDR3 is TGTGCCAGTATGGGGAGCAGGGTTGCGCGAGACACTGAAGCTTTCTTT.

The chain links TRBV5-5 to TRBJ1-6, with 7 nucleotides matching TRBD1. CDR1 SGHKS and CDR2 YYEKEE come from the germline V gene (reference sequence). The CDR3 is 15 residues long. Trimming cost V 2 bases and J 7 bases; bases outside gene matches: 6. DNA for the CDR3: TGTGCCAGCAGCTTAACCGGGACAGAAAATTCACCCCTCCACTTT. As protein: CASSLTGTENSPLHF.

This clone showed up just a few times. The chain has TRBV3-1 (or the pseudogene TRBV3-2) and TRBJ1-1; D call uncertain. The CDR3 extends over 14 amino acids. In germline, CDR1 is LGHDT, CDR2 YNNKEL (reference sequence). Trimming took off 4 bases at V and 1 base at J, with 10 bases between the two ends. The CDR3 here is CASSRATGNTEAFF. The CDR3, as DNA: TGTGCCAGCAGCCGCGCAACGGGGAACACTGAAGCTTTCTTT.

V and J are TRBV6-6 and TRBJ1-2; D is unresolved. Deletions cut 6 bases from V and 4 bases from J, with 12 bases between. Germline-derived CDR1 and CDR2 are MNHNY and SVGAGI (reference sequence). The CDR3 spans 13 residues. The CDR3, as DNA: TGTGCCAGCAGCAAGGGATCTGGCTATGGCTACACCTTC. Translating gives CASSKGSGYGYTF.

The chain combines TRBV19 with TRBJ2-1, with TRBD1 identical over 9 bases. Germline values: CDR1 LNHDA, CDR2 SQIVND (reference sequence). The CDR3 is 17 residues long. With 7 bases clipped from V and 3 bases from J, the junction kept 13 bases outside the gene matches. The CDR3 DNA follows: TGTGCCAGTATTAGGGGACAGGGTTTTAGCGACTACAATGAGCAGTTCTTC. Translation: CASIRGQGFSDYNEQFF.

The chain couples TRBV3-1 (or the pseudogene TRBV3-2) to TRBJ1-1; D gene ambiguous. The CDR3 is 11 residues long. V lost 3 bases and J lost 6, with 5 bases in between. From germline, CDR1 is LGHDT and CDR2 YNNKEL (reference sequence). The CDR3 protein is CASSQQSEAFF. The CDR3 nucleotides are TGTGCCAGCAGCCAGCAATCTGAAGCTTTCTTT.

CDR3 residues: CASSAKMNGCGAFSYEQYF. The CDR3 DNA sequence: TGTGCCAGCAGCGCCAAGATGAATGGGTGTGGAGCCTTTTCCTACGAGCAGTACTTC. V and J are TRBV3-1 (or the pseudogene TRBV3-2) and TRBJ2-7; D remains unclear. CDR1 is LGHDT and CDR2 is YNNKEL in the germline V gene (reference sequence). Trimming took 5 bases from V and 1 from J, leaving 27 bases between them. This CDR3 spans 19 amino acids.

This clone occurred once. The rearrangement links TRBV10-2 to TRBJ1-1; 8 positions match TRBD1. Germline V gene data show CDR1 as WSHSY and CDR2 as SAAADI. The CDR3 has 14 amino acids. V dropped 7 bases and J dropped 2; count of bases not matched to a gene: 6. The CDR3 loop reads CASTLQGANTEAFF. In nucleotides, the CDR3 is TGCGCCAGCACCCTCCAGGGGGCAAACACTGAAGCTTTCTTT.